Described below is a single T cell receptor beta chain sequence and its context. This record belongs to a study of blood T cell repertoires in COVID-19. Across the study: Researchers got acute and convalescent COVID-19 samples from the United States, Italy and Spain.

CDR1 is SGHTA, CDR2 FQGNSA, per germline. The CDR3 has 13 residues. Trimming shortened V by 0 bases and J by 3 bases, and 6 bases separated the two germline ends. The data were produced by immunoSEQ multiplex PCR, yet TCRdb's version contains in-frame clones alone and is incomplete. The table lists about 270,000 clones, approximately 88% of them singletons. The V and J genes are TRBV7-2 and TRBJ2-7, with a tentative D call TRBD2 (5 bases). The receptor was isolated from a man over 45 with acute or convalescent COVID-19. Material: peripheral blood. CDR3 sequence reads: CASSLAGVYEQYF. As DNA, the CDR3 is TGTGCCAGCAGCTTAGCCGGGGTCTACGAGCAGTACTTC.